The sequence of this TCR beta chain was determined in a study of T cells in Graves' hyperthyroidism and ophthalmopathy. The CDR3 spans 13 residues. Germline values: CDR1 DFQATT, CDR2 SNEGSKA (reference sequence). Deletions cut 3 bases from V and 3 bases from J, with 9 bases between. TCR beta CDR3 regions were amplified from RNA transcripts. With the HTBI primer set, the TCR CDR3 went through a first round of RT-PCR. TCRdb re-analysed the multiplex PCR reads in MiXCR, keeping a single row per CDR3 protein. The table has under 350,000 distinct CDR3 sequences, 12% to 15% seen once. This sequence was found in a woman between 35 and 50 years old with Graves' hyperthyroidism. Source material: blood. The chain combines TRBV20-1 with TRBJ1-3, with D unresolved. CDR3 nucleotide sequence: TGCAGTGCTAGTTTGCTTAATGGAAACACCATATATTTT. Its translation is CSASLLNGNTIYF.